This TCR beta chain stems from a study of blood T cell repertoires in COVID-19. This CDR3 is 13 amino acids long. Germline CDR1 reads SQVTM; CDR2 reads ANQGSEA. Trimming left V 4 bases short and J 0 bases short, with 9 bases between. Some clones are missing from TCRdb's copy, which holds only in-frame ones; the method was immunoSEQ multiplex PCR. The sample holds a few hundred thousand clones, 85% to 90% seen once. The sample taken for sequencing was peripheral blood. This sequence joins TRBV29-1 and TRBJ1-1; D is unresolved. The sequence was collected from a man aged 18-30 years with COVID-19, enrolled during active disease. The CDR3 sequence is CSVGRILNTEAFF. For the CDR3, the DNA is TGCAGCGTTGGCAGGATATTGAACACTGAAGCTTTCTTT.